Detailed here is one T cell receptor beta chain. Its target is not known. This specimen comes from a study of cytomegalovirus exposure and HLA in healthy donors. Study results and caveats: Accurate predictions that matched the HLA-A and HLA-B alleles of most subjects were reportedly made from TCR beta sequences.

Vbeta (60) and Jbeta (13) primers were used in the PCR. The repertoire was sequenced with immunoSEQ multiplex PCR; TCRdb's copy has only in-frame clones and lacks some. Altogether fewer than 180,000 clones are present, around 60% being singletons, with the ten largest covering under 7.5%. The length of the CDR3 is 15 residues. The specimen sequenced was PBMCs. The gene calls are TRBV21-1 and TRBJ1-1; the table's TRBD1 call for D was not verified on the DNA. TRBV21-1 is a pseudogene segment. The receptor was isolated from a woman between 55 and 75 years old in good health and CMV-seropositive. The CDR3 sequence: CASSNGRGPNTEAFF. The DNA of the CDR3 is TGTGCCAGCAGCAACGGCAGGGGGCCGAACACTGAAGCTTTCTTT.